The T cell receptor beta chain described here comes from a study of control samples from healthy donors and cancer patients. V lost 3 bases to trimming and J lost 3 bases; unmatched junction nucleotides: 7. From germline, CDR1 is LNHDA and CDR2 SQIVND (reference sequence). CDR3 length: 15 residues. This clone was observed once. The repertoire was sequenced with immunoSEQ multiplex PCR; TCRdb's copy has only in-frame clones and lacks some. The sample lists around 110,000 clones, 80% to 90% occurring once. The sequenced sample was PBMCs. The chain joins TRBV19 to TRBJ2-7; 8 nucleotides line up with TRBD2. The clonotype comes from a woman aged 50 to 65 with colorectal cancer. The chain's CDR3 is CASSMSGRSFYEQYF. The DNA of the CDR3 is TGTGCCAGTAGTATGAGCGGGAGATCCTTCTACGAGCAGTACTTC.